The 24 T cell receptor beta chains reported below all come from one sample, sequenced in a study of human T cells and chemical hapten exposure. Stated time point: pre-sensitization, week 0. Stated treatment: therapeutic diphenylcyclopropenone sensitization with weekly scalp DPC. TCRdb re-called the RACE reads through MiXCR, storing one row per CDR3 protein. Here the sample spans about 51,000 distinct CDR3 sequences, 8.5% to 10% being singletons. The source material was whole blood, sampled in connection with sensitization to the hapten diphenylcyclopropenone (DPC). The receptor source for this set is a woman aged 40 to 50 with alopecia areata. Some clones in this sample may be carry-over from other donors' samples.

This clonotype has a count of ten or more. CDR3 region: CASSLGRGVNTGELFF. As DNA, the CDR3 is TGTGCCAGCAGCTTAGGACGCGGGGTTAACACCGGGGAGCTGTTTTTT. The chain employs TRBV7-2 and TRBJ2-2; possibly TRBD2 for D (6 bases). Per germline, CDR1 SGHTA and CDR2 FQGNSA. V was cut by 1 base and J by 2 bases, with 11 bases left in between. The CDR3 covers 16 residues.

This clonotype was observed many times. This rearrangement joins TRBV7-8 to TRBJ2-6; the match to TRBD1 covers 10 bases. Trimming cost V 4 bases and J 0 bases; bases outside gene matches: 12. This CDR3 comprises 20 residues. Germline CDR1 is SGHVS and CDR2 is FQNEAQ. CDR3 sequence (DNA): TGTGCCAGCAGCTCTACCTATGGGACAGGGGCTATCTCTGGGGCCAACGTCCTGACTTTC. Protein sequence: CASSSTYGTGAISGANVLTF.

This sequence joins TRBV29-1 and TRBJ1-1, with D unclear. The V and J ends lost 4 bases and 5 bases respectively, with 8 bases between them. This CDR3 has 11 amino acids. The germline V gene encodes CDR1 SQVTM and CDR2 ANQGSEA. The CDR3 sequence: CSVARQTEAFF. The CDR3 nucleotides are TGCAGCGTTGCACGGCAGACTGAAGCTTTCTTT. The full variable domain, with the rest looked up from reference TRBV29-1 and TRBJ1-1, is SAVISQKPSRDICQRGTSLTIQCQVDSQVTMMFWYRQQPGQSLTLIATANQGSEATYESGFVIDKFPISRPNLTFSTLTVSNMSPEDSSIYLCSVARQTEAFFGQGTRLTVV.

The sample holds many counts of this clonotype. The chain combines TRBV20-1 with TRBJ1-4; D remains ambiguous. Per the germline V gene, CDR1 is DFQATT and CDR2 is SNEGSKA (reference sequence). V lost 0 bases and J lost 3, with 11 bases in between. CDR3 length: 15 amino acids. The DNA of the CDR3 is TGCAGTGCTAGAGAGACTCGGACGCCTAATGAAAAACTGTTTTTT. This sequence encodes CSARETRTPNEKLFF.

There are many counts of this clonotype. V and J are TRBV7-3 and TRBJ2-6, with 7 bases that match TRBD2. J lost 0 bases, V lost 6 bases, and 8 bases had no gene match. CDR1 and CDR2 (germline): SGHTA, FQGTGA. CDR3 size: 17 residues. Here the CDR3 reads CASRGGTPSSGANVLTF. The CDR3 DNA reads TGTGCCAGCAGGGGAGGGACGCCGAGCTCTGGGGCCAACGTCCTGACTTTC.

This clonotype has only a few counts. The DNA of the CDR3 is TGCGCCAGCACCCCGGATAATGAAAAACTGTTTTTT. Protein sequence: CASTPDNEKLFF. The chain employs TRBV5-1 and TRBJ1-4; D is uncertain. CDR3 size: 12 residues. The germline V gene encodes CDR1 SGHRS and CDR2 YFSETQ. V was pared by 6 bases and J by 4 bases, with 7 bases between.

In its sample, this clonotype was seen many times. This chain uses TRBV7-2 with TRBJ2-7, with TRBD2 matching 8 bases. The CDR3 runs 14 residues. CDR1 is SGHTA and CDR2 is FQGNSA in the germline V gene. J was trimmed by 1 base and V by 5 bases; bases with no gene match: 4. CDR3 sequence (DNA): TGTGCCAGCAGCCGGGGGGGAGGTTCCTACGAGCAGTACTTC. Translation gives CASSRGGGSYEQYF. The full variable domain, completed using reference TRBV7-2 and TRBJ2-7, is GAGVSQSPSNKVTEKGKDVELRCDPISGHTALYWYRQSLGQGLEFLIYFQGNSAPDKSGLPSDRFSAERTGGSVSTLTIQRTQQEDSAVYLCASSRGGGSYEQYFGPGTRLTVT.

The chain uses TRBV28 and TRBJ1-3; D remains unclear. Germline V gene data show CDR1 as MDHEN and CDR2 as SYDVKM. Trimming removed 5 bases at V and 0 bases at J, with 8 bases between. The CDR3 spans 14 residues. The CDR3 sequence is CASSVVGSGNTIYF. DNA of the CDR3: TGTGCCAGCAGTGTAGTGGGCTCTGGAAACACCATATATTTT.

This clonotype was observed at least ten times. Here the CDR3 DNA reads TGTGCCAGCAGCTTAGAGCGGCAGGGGGCTATGGGGGCCAACGTCCTGACTTTC. Amino acids: CASSLERQGAMGANVLTF. V usage is TRBV7-6 and J usage is TRBJ2-6; 8 nucleotides agree with TRBD1. The germline V gene encodes CDR1 SGHVS and CDR2 FNYEAQ. The CDR3 contains 18 residues. J was trimmed by 4 bases and V by 1 base; bases with no gene match: 9.

This chain links TRBV29-1 with TRBJ2-1, with 7 nucleotides matching TRBD1. V lost 7 bases and J lost 5; bases outside the gene matches: 5. Germline assignment: CDR1 SQVTM and CDR2 ANQGSEA. The CDR3 covers 12 residues. CDR3 protein: CSGTTGNNEQFF. The CDR3 region has the DNA TGCAGCGGTACGACAGGGAACAATGAGCAGTTCTTC.

This clonotype came up a few times. This chain uses TRBV7-6 with TRBJ2-2; no firm D call. This CDR3 is 14 amino acids long. V lost 4 bases to trimming and J lost 7 bases, with 13 bases between them. Germline-derived CDR1 and CDR2 are SGHVS and FNYEAQ. The DNA of the CDR3 is TGTGCCAGCAGCTCCTCCCGTCAGAACGGGGAGCTGTTTTTT. Translation: CASSSSRQNGELFF.

The rearrangement links TRBV12-3 or TRBV12-4 to TRBJ1-5, with 11 bases aligning to TRBD1. The CDR3 consists of 15 residues. Trimming cost V 6 bases and J 3 bases; bases outside gene matches: 4. The CDR3 region is CASSPDRGPNQPQHF. The CDR3, as DNA: TGTGCCAGCAGCCCGGACAGGGGGCCCAATCAGCCCCAGCATTTT.

This clonotype was seen at least ten times. The chain has TRBV20-1 and TRBJ2-7; no reliable D call. The CDR3 contains 15 residues. CDR1 is DFQATT, CDR2 SNEGSKA, per germline (reference sequence). The V end lost 4 bases, the J end lost 4 bases, and 20 bases lay between the germline ends. CDR3 region: CSANPPRRPRYEQYF. In nucleotides, the CDR3 is TGCAGTGCTAACCCCCCCCGGCGGCCACGGTACGAGCAGTACTTC.

This clonotype was observed at least ten times. This sequence joins TRBV29-1 and TRBJ1-1; D not resolved. Per the germline V gene, CDR1 is SQVTM and CDR2 is ANQGSEA. The CDR3 covers 13 residues. V gave up 6 bases and J gave up 5 bases, with 16 bases separating them. CDR3 amino acids: CSVHRAQTTEAFF. CDR3 coding DNA: TGCAGCGTCCACCGGGCCCAGACGACTGAAGCTTTCTTT.

The CDR3 nucleotides are TGTGCCAGCAGCTTAGGTATCGGTGAAGCTTTCTTT. This codes for CASSLGIGEAFF. The chain recombines TRBV11-2 with TRBJ1-1; D is unresolved. The ends were cut back, 1 base at V and 7 bases at J, with 7 bases in the middle. Germline loops: CDR1 SGHAT, CDR2 FQNNGV. There are 12 residues in the CDR3.

This clonotype was counted a few times. J is TRBJ2-3 and V is TRBV20-1; the D gene is possibly TRBD1 (7 bases). Per germline, CDR1 DFQATT and CDR2 SNEGSKA (reference sequence). V lost 3 bases to trimming and J lost 0 bases, with 10 bases between them. This CDR3 has 14 residues. The CDR3 DNA sequence: TGCAGTGCTAGTTCAGGGGGGAGCACAGATACGCAGTATTTT. The encoded protein is CSASSGGSTDTQYF.

In this sample, this clonotype turned up many times. The chain is built from TRBV20-1 and TRBJ2-7; the D call may be TRBD1 or TRBD2 (5 bases each). CDR1 and CDR2 (germline): DFQATT, SNEGSKA (reference sequence). The CDR3 contains 14 residues. Trimming took off 5 bases at V and 3 bases at J, with 17 bases between the two ends. CDR3 in amino acids: CSARDAGTDYEQYF. The CDR3 DNA follows: TGCAGTGCTCGCGATGCCGGGACGGACTACGAGCAGTACTTC.

Only a few counts were recorded for this clonotype. J is TRBJ2-7 and V is TRBV27; D remains ambiguous. Trimming removed 6 bases from V and 2 bases from J, with 11 bases in between. This CDR3 region has 13 residues. The germline V gene has CDR1 MNHEY and CDR2 SMNVEV (reference sequence). The CDR3 coding sequence is TGTGCCAGCAGCTCTATCCCTACCTACGAGCAGTACTTC. This codes for CASSSIPTYEQYF.

The J gene is TRBJ2-6, the V gene TRBV28; D may be TRBD2 (5 bases). Germline-derived CDR1 and CDR2 are MDHEN and SYDVKM. V lost 6 bases to trimming and J lost 0 bases, with 9 bases between them. The CDR3 consists of 15 residues. The CDR3 sequence: CASSRDSSGANVLTF. In DNA, the CDR3 is TGTGCCAGCAGCCGGGATAGCTCTGGGGCCAACGTCCTGACTTTC.

This clonotype was picked up a small number of times. V gene TRBV6-4 combines with J gene TRBJ2-3; 9 bases fit TRBD2. This CDR3 spans 17 amino acids. Looked up from germline, CDR1 is MRHNA and CDR2 is SNTAGT. Trimming took 0 bases from V and 1 from J; bases not matched to a gene: 5. Here the CDR3 reads CASSDSFSGGRTDTQYF. Written as DNA, the CDR3 is TGTGCCAGCAGTGACTCTTTTAGCGGGGGCCGCACAGATACGCAGTATTTT.

The gene calls are TRBV15 and TRBJ1-1, with D unresolved. The CDR3 covers 12 residues. Trimming removed 3 bases from V and 1 base from J, with 3 bases in between. CDR1 is LNHNV, CDR2 YYDKDF, per germline (reference sequence). In DNA form, the CDR3 reads TGTGCCACCAGCAGCACGAACACTGAAGCTTTCTTT. Translating gives CATSSTNTEAFF.

This clonotype was picked up a small number of times. This rearrangement joins TRBV9 to TRBJ1-6; TRBD1 might be the D (6 bases). The CDR3 covers 14 residues. Germline V gene data show CDR1 as SGDLS and CDR2 as YYNGEE. V was trimmed by 1 base and J by 10 bases, leaving 12 bases between them. Here the CDR3 reads CASSVTQGDSPLHF. DNA of the CDR3: TGTGCCAGCAGCGTAACACAGGGTGACTCACCCCTCCACTTT.

This clonotype was seen repeatedly, ten times or more. The chain joins TRBV7-6 to TRBJ2-3, with 12 bases matching TRBD2. The ends lost 7 bases at V and 6 bases at J; junction bases unmatched: 8. Per the germline V gene, CDR1 is SGHVS and CDR2 is FNYEAQ. This CDR3 spans 15 amino acids. The CDR3 coding sequence is TGTGCCAGCATCGAAGGACTAGCGGGGCCCGATACGCAGTATTTT. It specifies CASIEGLAGPDTQYF.

This clonotype was observed many times. This chain links TRBV10-3 with TRBJ2-3; 10 nucleotides align to TRBD1. This CDR3 region has 16 residues. Germline V gives CDR1 ENHRY, CDR2 SYGVKD. The junction had 6 bases not matched to a gene; V was cut back by 2 bases and J by 4 bases. CDR3 sequence reads: CAISETGTGAADTQYF. The CDR3 DNA follows: TGTGCCATCAGTGAGACCGGGACAGGGGCCGCAGATACGCAGTATTTT.